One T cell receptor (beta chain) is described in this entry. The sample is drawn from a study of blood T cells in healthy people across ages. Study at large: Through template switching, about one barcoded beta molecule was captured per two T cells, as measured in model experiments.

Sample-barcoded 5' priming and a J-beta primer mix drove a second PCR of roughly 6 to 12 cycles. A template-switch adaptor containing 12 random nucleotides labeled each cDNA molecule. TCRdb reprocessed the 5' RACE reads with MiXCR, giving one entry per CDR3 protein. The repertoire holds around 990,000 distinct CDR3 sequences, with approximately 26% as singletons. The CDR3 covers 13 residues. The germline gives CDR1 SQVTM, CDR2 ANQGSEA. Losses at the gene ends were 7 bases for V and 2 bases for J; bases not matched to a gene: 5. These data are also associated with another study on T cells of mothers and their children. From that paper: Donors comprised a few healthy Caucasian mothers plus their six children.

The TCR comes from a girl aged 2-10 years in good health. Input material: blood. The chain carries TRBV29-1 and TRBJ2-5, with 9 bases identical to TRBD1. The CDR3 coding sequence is TGCAGCGCTGGACAGGGGAATCAAGAGACCCAGTACTTC. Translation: CSAGQGNQETQYF.